The TCR beta chain under discussion was sequenced for a study of T cell responses to AZD1222 COVID-19 vaccine. Germline V gene data show CDR1 as SNHLY and CDR2 as FYNNEI. There are 14 residues in the CDR3. V was pared by 5 bases and J by 1 base, with 11 bases between. General study findings and limits: Baseline seropositivity characterized only six AZD1222 recipients. Possibly, clonal diversity was underestimated; donors were largely white British and included more females.

The table lists this clone with a count of one. Its target is not known. TCRdb keeps only in-frame clones here, not all; method: immunoSEQ multiplex PCR. Of over 100,000 clones detected, roughly 89% appear once; the ten largest clones hold 5% to 6.5%. This chain connects TRBV2 to TRBJ1-1; tentative D call: TRBD1 (6 bases). This TCR was recovered from an adult in good health. Material: peripheral blood, obtained on day 0 of AZD1222 vaccination. The CDR3 coding sequence is TGTGCCAGCAGTCCCGAGACAGGGAACACTGAAGCTTTCTTT. Translated, it gives CASSPETGNTEAFF.